The T cell receptor beta chain under discussion was sequenced for a study of T cell repertoires in cytomegalovirus infection. Germline loops: CDR1 MGHRA, CDR2 YSYEKL. The J segment lost 5 bases and the V segment lost 4 bases, leaving 10 bases of the junction unmatched. This CDR3 is 15 amino acids long. Turning to this clonotype: Its antigen is still unknown.

TCRdb independently ran MiXCR on the reads; one entry per CDR3 protein. The table has approximately 390,000 distinct CDR3 sequences, roughly 34% seen once. The sample in question was cultured PBMCs, obtained from culture after CMV antigen stimulation. The chain has TRBV4-1 and TRBJ1-2, with TRBD1 matching 7 bases. This receptor was taken from a human donor in good health (CMV status not recorded). Some clones in this sample may be carry-over from other donors' samples. CDR3 DNA: TGCGCCAGCAGCCCAGGGGGTCCCCGCCTATATGGCTACACCTTC. Translating it yields CASSPGGPRLYGYTF.